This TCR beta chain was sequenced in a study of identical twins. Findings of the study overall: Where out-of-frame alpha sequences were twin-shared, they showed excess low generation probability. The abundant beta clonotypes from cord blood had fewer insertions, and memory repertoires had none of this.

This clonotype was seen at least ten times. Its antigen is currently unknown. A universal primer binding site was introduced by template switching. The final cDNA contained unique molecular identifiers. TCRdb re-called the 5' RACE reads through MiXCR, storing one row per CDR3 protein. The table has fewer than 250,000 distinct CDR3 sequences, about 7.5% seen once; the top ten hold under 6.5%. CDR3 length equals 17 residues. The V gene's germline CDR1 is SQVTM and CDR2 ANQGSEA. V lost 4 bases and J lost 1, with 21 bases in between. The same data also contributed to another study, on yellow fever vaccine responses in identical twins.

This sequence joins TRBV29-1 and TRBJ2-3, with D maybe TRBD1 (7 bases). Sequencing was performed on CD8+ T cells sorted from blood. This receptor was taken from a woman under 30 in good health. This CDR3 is CSVAGLGGGIGTDTQYF. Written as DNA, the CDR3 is TGCAGCGTTGCGGGGCTCGGAGGGGGCATCGGCACAGATACGCAGTATTTT.